These 27 T cell receptor beta chains share one sample of origin, sequenced in a study of T cell repertoires in cytomegalovirus infection. TCRdb redid the calling of the reads with MiXCR, one entry per CDR3 protein. The sample gives 630,000 or so distinct CDR3 sequences, 20% to 30% of which show up once; roughly 8% is in the top ten. The sequenced sample was CD8+ T cells from PBMCs. These receptors all come from a human donor in good health (CMV status not recorded). Some clones in this sample may be carry-over from other donors' samples.

The chain is built from TRBV20-1 and TRBJ2-7; the D gene could be TRBD1 or TRBD2 (6 bases each). This CDR3 has 12 amino acids. Trimming stripped 5 bases from V and 3 bases from J, with 11 bases between. Germline V CDR1 and CDR2: DFQATT, SNEGSKA (reference sequence). CDR3 in amino acids: CSAEKGGYEQYF. CDR3 in DNA: TGCAGTGCTGAGAAGGGGGGCTACGAGCAGTACTTC.

This clonotype showed up just a few times. The J gene is TRBJ2-2, the V gene TRBV2; D may be TRBD2 (6 bases). V gave up 11 bases and J gave up 6 bases, with 10 bases separating them. The CDR3 length is 11 residues. Germline V gene data show CDR1 as SNHLY and CDR2 as FYNNEI. CDR3 sequence: CAGWGAGELFF. CDR3 DNA: TGTGCCGGGTGGGGGGCCGGGGAGCTGTTTTTT.

In its sample, this clonotype was seen many times. The chain recombines TRBV6-6 with TRBJ1-5; TRBD1 might be the D (6 bases). The CDR3 runs 14 residues. Deletions cut 7 bases from V and 1 base from J, with 11 bases between. The V gene's germline CDR1 is MNHNY and CDR2 SVGAGI (reference sequence). The CDR3 reads CASNSRGSNQPQHF. The CDR3, as DNA: TGTGCCAGCAATTCCAGGGGCAGCAATCAGCCCCAGCATTTT.

The rearrangement uses TRBV10-3 and TRBJ1-2; D unresolved. Germline values: CDR1 ENHRY, CDR2 SYGVKD. The V end was cut by 6 bases, the J end by 6 bases, with 8 bases between. The CDR3 runs to 11 residues. The CDR3 DNA sequence: TGTGCCATCAGGTGGAGGGATGGCTACACCTTC. Amino acids: CAIRWRDGYTF.

The CDR3 here is CASTSGQLSTEAFF. CDR3 bases: TGTGCCAGCACCTCGGGACAGCTATCCACTGAAGCTTTCTTT. The chain recombines TRBV6-6 with TRBJ1-1; 7 nucleotides align to TRBD1. Trimming took 7 bases from V and 4 from J; bases not matched to a gene: 9. The CDR3 loop spans 14 amino acids. Germline V gives CDR1 MNHNY, CDR2 SVGAGI (reference sequence).

The CDR3 loop reads CASSLDGSLTTRDTQYF. The CDR3 region has the DNA TGTGCCAGCAGCTTGGACGGTTCTTTAACTACCCGGGATACGCAGTATTTT. The chain carries TRBV5-4 and TRBJ2-3, with D uncertain. The germline V gene has CDR1 SGHNT and CDR2 YYREEE (reference sequence). Trimming removed 0 bases from V and 6 bases from J, with 20 bases in between. The CDR3 extends over 17 amino acids.

The J gene is TRBJ1-1, the V gene TRBV5-1; D is unclear. The V gene's germline CDR1 is SGHRS and CDR2 YFSETQ. Deletions cut 3 bases from V and 1 base from J, with 13 bases between. The CDR3 loop spans 15 amino acids. In DNA form, the CDR3 reads TGCGCCAGCAGCTCCTCGGCTGGGGAGAACACTGAAGCTTTCTTT. It yields the protein CASSSSAGENTEAFF.

This clonotype was counted a few times. V usage is TRBV6-2 or TRBV6-3 and J usage is TRBJ2-1, with D uncertain. The germline CDR1 and CDR2 sequences are MNHEY and SVGEGT. The CDR3 length is 14 residues. The V end was cut by 0 bases, the J end by 6 bases, with 9 bases between. In nucleotides, the CDR3 is TGTGCCAGCAGTTACTCTGGCTACCGCAATGAGCAGTTCTTC. Encoded protein: CASSYSGYRNEQFF.

V is TRBV2 and J is TRBJ2-2, with 7 bases that match TRBD2. From germline, CDR1 is SNHLY and CDR2 FYNNEI. The CDR3 is 17 residues long. Trimming cost V 3 bases and J 4 bases; bases outside gene matches: 11. CDR3 region: CASSDSIWEGSTGELFF. For the CDR3, the DNA is TGTGCCAGCAGTGATTCTATTTGGGAGGGGAGCACCGGGGAGCTGTTTTTT.

This clonotype was detected many times. The V and J genes are TRBV7-9 and TRBJ1-2, with TRBD1 as a possible D gene (6 bases). Germline V gene sequence: CDR1 SEHNR, CDR2 FQNEAQ (reference sequence). There are 15 residues in the CDR3. V gave up 5 bases and J gave up 5 bases, with 18 bases separating them. The CDR3 DNA follows: TGTGCCAGCAGCGTTCGGGACAACTTCCCTTATGGCTACACCTTC. Its protein product is CASSVRDNFPYGYTF.

This clonotype was found a few times. J is TRBJ2-1 and V is TRBV19; D possibly corresponds to TRBD1 (6 bases). This CDR3 comprises 14 residues. The germline CDR1 and CDR2 sequences are LNHDA and SQIVND (reference sequence). Trimming took off 4 bases at V and 2 bases at J, with 9 bases between the two ends. As DNA, the CDR3 is TGTGCCAGTAGTAAGACAGGACCCTACAATGAGCAGTTCTTC. It codes for CASSKTGPYNEQFF.

The table lists this clonotype with a few counts. The chain joins TRBV7-6 to TRBJ1-2; no clear D gene. The V end was cut by 1 base, the J end by 4 bases, with 10 bases between. CDR3 length: 14 residues. Germline values: CDR1 SGHVS, CDR2 FNYEAQ. The CDR3: CASSLVFEGYGYTF. As DNA, the CDR3 is TGTGCCAGCAGCTTAGTATTCGAGGGCTATGGCTACACCTTC.

This clonotype was observed many times. CDR3 coding DNA: TGTGCCAGCAGTTTCAGAAGAGGCGGAGGTCAGCCCCAGCATTTT. Amino acid sequence: CASSFRRGGGQPQHF. The chain couples TRBV28 to TRBJ1-5; no definite D call. V dropped 3 bases and J dropped 6 bases, with 15 bases sitting between them. CDR3 size: 15 residues. The germline V gene has CDR1 MDHEN and CDR2 SYDVKM.

This clonotype occurred many times. The chain combines TRBV7-2 with TRBJ1-2; D unresolved. The CDR3 contains 13 residues. V lost 7 bases and J 2 bases, leaving 11 bases between the germline ends. From germline, CDR1 is SGHTA and CDR2 FQGNSA. The CDR3 here is CASKPTGNYGYTF. CDR3 nucleotides: TGTGCCAGCAAGCCCACCGGGAACTATGGCTACACCTTC.

Many counts were recorded for this clonotype. The CDR3 coding sequence is TGTGCCAGCAGCTTACACCGGTTTCCGGGATATAACTATGGCTACACCTTC. Its translation is CASSLHRFPGYNYGYTF. The rearrangement links TRBV7-4 to TRBJ1-2; unclear D gene. Deletions cut 2 bases from V and 1 base from J, with 17 bases between. This CDR3 region has 17 residues. The V gene's germline CDR1 is SGHVT and CDR2 SQSDAQ.

There are a few counts of this clonotype. The chain combines TRBV7-4 with TRBJ1-4; no clear D. V lost 1 base and J 8 bases, leaving 11 bases between the germline ends. Germline CDR1 is SGHVT and CDR2 is SQSDAQ. There are 14 residues in the CDR3. This CDR3 is CASSLDWSLEKLFF. CDR3 DNA: TGTGCCAGCAGCTTAGATTGGTCTTTGGAAAAACTGTTTTTT.

The V call is TRBV14, the J call TRBJ2-5, with 7 bases identical to TRBD1. J gave up 5 bases and V 3 bases, and 12 bases lay outside the gene matches. CDR3 length equals 16 residues. The germline V gene encodes CDR1 SGHDN and CDR2 FVKESK. For the CDR3, the DNA is TGTGCCAGCAGCCAGACAGGGCCCTCAAGAAGGGAGACCCAGTACTTC. Its protein product is CASSQTGPSRRETQYF.

The V gene is TRBV7-9, the J gene TRBJ2-2, with TRBD1 matching 11 bases. This CDR3 comprises 16 residues. Germline V gene lookup returns CDR1 SEHNR and CDR2 FQNEAQ (reference sequence). The V gene end was trimmed by 4 bases and the J gene end by 2 bases; junction bases not matched to a gene: 3. The CDR3 sequence: CASSSRTGGNTGELFF. CDR3 DNA sequence: TGTGCCAGCAGCTCAAGGACAGGGGGCAACACCGGGGAGCTGTTTTTT.

A few counts support this clonotype. V and J are TRBV5-4 and TRBJ2-1, with D tentatively TRBD1 (6 bases). The CDR3 covers 14 residues. The germline CDR1 and CDR2 sequences are SGHNT and YYREEE (reference sequence). Trimming cost V 4 bases and J 1 base, with 9 bases left between them. The CDR3, as DNA: TGTGCCAGCAGCGGTACAGGGTCCTACAATGAGCAGTTCTTC. It specifies CASSGTGSYNEQFF.

CDR3 coding DNA: TGCAGCGTCGACTCCCTAGCGGAGACCCAGTACTTC. Translated, it gives CSVDSLAETQYF. The chain is built from TRBV29-1 and TRBJ2-5; possible D gene TRBD2, 6 bases. Germline V CDR1 and CDR2: SQVTM, ANQGSEA. The V end lost 6 bases, the J end lost 5 bases, and 13 bases lay between the germline ends. The CDR3 spans 12 residues.

In its sample, this clonotype was seen many times. The genes are TRBV7-6 and TRBJ2-1; unclear D gene. The CDR3 consists of 14 residues. CDR1 and CDR2 from the germline V gene are SGHVS and FNYEAQ. Trimming removed 6 bases at V and 1 base at J, with 10 bases between. The CDR3 DNA reads as TGTGCCAGCAGTGCCCAAAAATCCTACAATGAGCAGTTCTTC. As protein: CASSAQKSYNEQFF.

This chain uses TRBV9 with TRBJ2-3; D is ambiguous. This CDR3 has 15 amino acids. In germline, CDR1 is SGDLS, CDR2 YYNGEE. V was shortened by 1 base and J by 4 bases, with 13 bases between the two germline ends. The CDR3: CASSVFDLNSDTQYF. The CDR3 nucleotides are TGTGCCAGCAGCGTATTCGACTTAAACTCAGATACGCAGTATTTT.

The table lists this clonotype with many counts. The chain combines TRBV12-3 or TRBV12-4 with TRBJ2-5; 8 bases fit TRBD2. The junction had 4 bases not matched to a gene; V was cut back by 6 bases and J by 4 bases. The CDR3 covers 13 residues. Written as DNA, the CDR3 is TGTGCCAGCAGCGGAGCGGGGGCAGAGACCCAGTACTTC. Encoded protein: CASSGAGAETQYF.

The chain combines TRBV7-3 with TRBJ1-1; the D is unclear. Between the trimmed V and J ends, which lost 1 base and 0 bases, there was a span of 12 bases. Germline CDR1 and CDR2: SGHTA and FQGTGA. This CDR3 region has 16 residues. CDR3 residues: CASSLSPVTMNTEAFF. The CDR3 region has the DNA TGTGCCAGCAGCTTAAGCCCCGTAACCATGAACACTGAAGCTTTCTTT.

This sequence joins TRBV7-2 and TRBJ2-2; 7 bases map to TRBD1. The J segment lost 1 base and the V segment lost 0 bases, leaving 5 bases of the junction unmatched. Germline V gene sequence: CDR1 SGHTA, CDR2 FQGNSA. This CDR3 spans 17 amino acids. CDR3 protein: CASSLAGAGGNTGELFF. CDR3 coding DNA: TGTGCCAGCAGCTTAGCGGGGGCAGGGGGGAACACCGGGGAGCTGTTTTTT.

The V and J genes are TRBV10-3 and TRBJ2-3; D could derive from TRBD1 or TRBD2 (6 bases each). The length of the CDR3 is 15 residues. Trimming stripped 8 bases from V and 3 bases from J, with 18 bases between. CDR1 ENHRY and CDR2 SYGVKD come from the germline V gene. The CDR3 DNA reads as TGTGCCATCCGATTTAGAGAGGGGGGAACAGATACGCAGTATTTT. It yields the protein CAIRFREGGTDTQYF.

There are many counts of this clonotype. The genes are TRBV7-8 and TRBJ2-7; D call uncertain. CDR3 length: 12 residues. V was shortened by 5 bases and J by 0 bases, with 5 bases between the two germline ends. Germline CDR1 reads SGHVS; CDR2 reads FQNEAQ. This CDR3 reads CASSDVSYEQYV. CDR3 sequence (DNA): TGTGCCAGCAGCGACGTCTCCTACGAGCAGTACGTC.